These 32 T cell receptor beta chains share one sample of origin, sequenced in a study of control samples from healthy donors and cancer patients (dated by TCRdb to the early 2020s). Library generation was performed with the immunoSEQ multiplex PCR assay. TCRdb provides this immuneACCESS table in a form limited to in-frame rearrangements. Some clones are lacking; in checked studies, under half of them reflect an unresolved V gene, and why the rest are absent is not known. Present in this sample are around 55,000 clones, about 92% of which were seen just once. The ten largest make up roughly 1.5% of the sample. Sequences were obtained from PBMCs. These receptors were taken from a man between 40 and 49 years old with colorectal cancer.

This clone was recorded once. This chain joins TRBV9 and TRBJ2-1; TRBD1 agrees at 7 bases. CDR1 is SGDLS and CDR2 is YYNGEE in the germline V gene. V trimming: 2 bases; J trimming: 4 bases; junction bases outside the gene matches: 9. The CDR3 runs 16 residues. For the CDR3, the DNA is TGTGCCAGCAGCGTTCGACAGGGTAACGCTTACAATGAGCAGTTCTTC. It codes for CASSVRQGNAYNEQFF.

This chain joins TRBV12-5 and TRBJ1-4; D possibly corresponds to TRBD1 (6 bases). CDR3 length equals 11 residues. Germline V CDR1 and CDR2: LGHNT, FRNRAP. Trimming shortened V by 5 bases and J by 13 bases, and 11 bases separated the two germline ends. CDR3 region: CASGTGLRLFF. As DNA, the CDR3 is TGTGCTAGTGGTACAGGGTTACGACTGTTTTTT. Using reference TRBV12-5 and TRBJ1-4 for the parts outside the CDR3, the full variable domain is DARVTQTPRHKVTEMGQEVTMRCQPILGHNTVFWYRQTMMQGLELLAYFRNRAPLDDSGMPKDRFSAEMPDATLATLKIQPSEPRDSAVYFCASGTGLRLFFGSGTQLSVL.

This clone is a singleton in its sample. CDR3: CASSQDWSGRGLETQYF. The DNA of the CDR3 is TGCGCCAGCAGCCAAGATTGGTCCGGCAGGGGCCTGGAGACCCAGTACTTC. This chain connects TRBV4-3 to TRBJ2-5; D perhaps matches TRBD1 (6 bases). The germline gives CDR1 LGHNA, CDR2 YSLEER. V dropped 0 bases and J dropped 5 bases, with 19 bases sitting between them. The CDR3 has 17 residues.

The chain uses TRBV6-5 and TRBJ2-3; TRBD1 might be the D (6 bases). Trimming stripped 6 bases from V and 6 bases from J, with 16 bases between. The CDR3 length is 14 residues. In germline, CDR1 is MNHEY, CDR2 SVGAGI. CDR3 DNA: TGTGCCAGCAGGGGGACACTCGGTACGGATACGCAGTATTTT. Translating it yields CASRGTLGTDTQYF.

The chain has TRBV30 and TRBJ1-4, with 7 bases identical to TRBD1. Trimming cost V 2 bases and J 7 bases; bases outside gene matches: 7. This CDR3 is built from 14 residues. CDR1 is GTSNPN, CDR2 SVGIG, per germline (reference sequence). CDR3 in DNA: TGTGCCTGGAGTACAGGAACAGGGGTTGAAAAACTGTTTTTT. Translating it yields CAWSTGTGVEKLFF.

V is TRBV5-5 and J is TRBJ1-5; D may be TRBD1 (6 bases). V lost 3 bases and J lost 7, with 14 bases in between. The length of the CDR3 is 14 residues. Germline V lookup: CDR1 SGHKS, CDR2 YYEKEE (reference sequence). The CDR3 sequence: CASSSTGSTQPQHF. The CDR3 coding sequence is TGTGCCAGCAGCTCGACAGGAAGTACACAGCCCCAGCATTTT.

By share, this clone counts as medium-sized (0.01 to 0.1%). The rearrangement uses TRBV12-3 or TRBV12-4 and TRBJ1-5; D unresolved. The CDR3 runs to 13 residues. Trimming stripped 5 bases from V and 7 bases from J, with 12 bases between. The CDR3 DNA is TGTGCCAGCAGTCATAACACGGCCCAGCCCCAGCATTTT. Translating gives CASSHNTAQPQHF.

This clone was seen a few times. The rearrangement uses TRBV3-1 (or the pseudogene TRBV3-2) and TRBJ1-1; D is unresolved. The CDR3 has 14 amino acids. V lost 1 base and J lost 5, with 11 bases in between. Per germline, CDR1 LGHDT and CDR2 YNNKEL (reference sequence). The CDR3 region is CASSQGLGPTEAFF. The CDR3 DNA reads TGTGCCAGCAGCCAAGGACTGGGTCCGACTGAAGCTTTCTTT.

DNA for the CDR3: TGTGCCAGCAGCTTAGATGGTTGGTGGTCTGGAAACACCATATATTTT. This translates into CASSLDGWWSGNTIYF. This rearrangement joins TRBV11-3 to TRBJ1-3; no reliable D call. This CDR3 spans 16 amino acids. Per germline, CDR1 SGHNT and CDR2 YENEEA. Trimming cost V 0 bases and J 1 base, with 10 bases left between them.

This chain joins TRBV7-2 and TRBJ1-2; tentative D call: TRBD1 (6 bases). V lost 2 bases to trimming and J lost 8 bases, with 12 bases between them. Per the germline V gene, CDR1 is SGHTA and CDR2 is FQGNSA. The CDR3 contains 13 residues. The CDR3 reads CASSLSRQAGYTF. For the CDR3, the DNA is TGTGCCAGCAGCTTATCCCGACAGGCCGGCTACACCTTC.

The chain recombines TRBV6-6 with TRBJ2-3, with a weak D call TRBD2 (7 bases). V was cut by 2 bases and J by 7 bases, with 10 bases left in between. Germline loops: CDR1 MNHNY, CDR2 SVGAGI (reference sequence). This CDR3 is 13 amino acids long. The CDR3 DNA reads TGTGCCAGCAGTTACCCGGGGGGCCATACGCAGTATTTT. Translated: CASSYPGGHTQYF.

The CDR3, as DNA: TGTGCCAGCGCTACCAGAAGCCACGATAATTCACCCCTCCACTTT. Protein sequence: CASATRSHDNSPLHF. The chain recombines TRBV7-2 with TRBJ1-6; D not certain. Trimming took off 8 bases at V and 5 bases at J, with 16 bases between the two ends. The CDR3 sequence is 15 residues long. From germline, CDR1 is SGHTA and CDR2 FQGNSA.

A single count supports this clone. The V gene is TRBV7-9, the J gene TRBJ2-7; TRBD2 agrees at 13 bases. V lost 0 bases and J lost 5; bases outside the gene matches: 1. CDR1 and CDR2 from the germline V gene are SEHNR and FQNEAQ (reference sequence). The CDR3 runs 15 residues. The CDR3 coding sequence is TGTGCCAGCAGCTTAGCGGGACTAGCGGGAAACGAGCAGTACTTC. It specifies CASSLAGLAGNEQYF. The entire variable domain, with the rest obtained from reference TRBV7-9 and TRBJ2-7, is as follows: DTGVSQNPRHKITKRGQNVTFRCDPISEHNRLYWYRQTLGQGPEFLTYFQNEAQLEKSRLLSDRFSAERPKGSFSTLEIQRTEQGDSAMYLCASSLAGLAGNEQYFGPGTRLTVT.

The chain has TRBV5-5 and TRBJ1-1; the D is unclear. CDR1 is SGHKS, CDR2 YYEKEE, per germline (reference sequence). The CDR3 loop spans 13 amino acids. V lost 4 bases, J lost 2 bases, and 9 bases lay in between. The CDR3 DNA follows: TGTGCCAGCAGCCAGAGACGAAACACTGAAGCTTTCTTT. It yields the protein CASSQRRNTEAFF. The variable domain in full, with the rest retrieved from reference TRBV5-5 and TRBJ1-1, is DAGVTQSPTHLIKTRGQQVTLRCSPISGHKSVSWYQQVLGQGPQFIFQYYEKEERGRGNFPDRFSARQFPNYSSELNVNALLLGDSALYLCASSQRRNTEAFFGQGTRLTVV.

The chain combines TRBV18 with TRBJ1-2; tentative D call: TRBD1 (5 bases). Germline assignment: CDR1 KGHSH and CDR2 LQKENI. V was pared by 3 bases and J by 6 bases, with 17 bases between. This CDR3 region has 15 residues. The CDR3 here is CASSPAGLRSDGYTF. As DNA, the CDR3 is TGTGCCAGCTCACCGGCAGGGTTACGTTCCGATGGCTACACCTTC.

The chain recombines TRBV5-4 with TRBJ2-1, with a tentative D call TRBD2 (5 bases). The CDR3 totals 14 residues. V shed 4 bases and J shed 9 bases, with 17 bases lying between them. From germline, CDR1 is SGHNT and CDR2 YYREEE (reference sequence). The CDR3 loop reads CASSIGLTLGEQFF. The CDR3 DNA sequence: TGTGCCAGCAGCATCGGACTGACGTTGGGTGAGCAGTTCTTC.

The chain uses TRBV29-1 and TRBJ1-2; D gene unclear. Between the trimmed V and J ends, which lost 6 bases and 7 bases, there was a span of 18 bases. The germline V gene has CDR1 SQVTM and CDR2 ANQGSEA. The CDR3 covers 13 residues. CDR3 protein: CSVAGPLRRGYTF. CDR3 nucleotides: TGCAGCGTCGCCGGACCCCTGAGACGTGGCTACACCTTC.

The chain links TRBV3-1 (or the pseudogene TRBV3-2) to TRBJ1-1, with no clear D. Germline loops: CDR1 LGHDT, CDR2 YNNKEL (reference sequence). The V gene lost 4 bases and the J gene lost 5 bases, with 17 bases spanning the gap. The CDR3 consists of 15 residues. CDR3 coding DNA: TGTGCCAGCAGCCCCCTTCGCCCAGGAGATACTGAAGCTTTCTTT. Its protein is CASSPLRPGDTEAFF.

V is TRBV5-1 and J is TRBJ1-2; a weak D match, TRBD1 (5 bases). Germline assignment: CDR1 SGHRS and CDR2 YFSETQ. The V end lost 0 bases, the J end lost 2 bases, and 8 bases lay between the germline ends. This CDR3 contains 14 residues. In nucleotides, the CDR3 is TGCGCCAGCAGCTTGGGGGCAGGGAACTATGGCTACACCTTC. Translated, it gives CASSLGAGNYGYTF.

In this sample, this clone turned up once. This chain connects TRBV5-1 to TRBJ1-3; D gene ambiguous. CDR1 and CDR2 from the germline V gene are SGHRS and YFSETQ. The CDR3 covers 17 residues. Trimming shortened V by 4 bases and J by 0 bases, and 17 bases separated the two germline ends. DNA for the CDR3: TGCGCCAGCAGCCCCTATCCGCAGGACCTCTCTGGAAACACCATATATTTT. As protein: CASSPYPQDLSGNTIYF. Full variable domain (rest looked up from reference TRBV5-1 and TRBJ1-3): KAGVTQTPRYLIKTRGQQVTLSCSPISGHRSVSWYQQTPGQGLQFLFEYFSETQRNKGNFPGRFSGRQFSNSRSEMNVSTLELGDSALYLCASSPYPQDLSGNTIYFGEGSWLTVV.

This chain links TRBV7-9 with TRBJ2-7, with TRBD1 identical over 10 bases. This CDR3 region has 14 residues. Trimming removed 1 base from V and 4 bases from J; junction bases left unmatched: 1. The germline V gene has CDR1 SEHNR and CDR2 FQNEAQ (reference sequence). The CDR3 DNA follows: TGTGCCAGCAGCTTAGGGGACAGGGGTTACGAGCAGTACTTC. Encoded protein: CASSLGDRGYEQYF.

The chain employs TRBV6-6 and TRBJ1-5, with TRBD1 matching 9 bases. CDR3 length equals 15 residues. The trim removed 0 bases at V and 8 bases at J, leaving 5 bases unmatched. Germline V gene sequence: CDR1 MNHNY, CDR2 SVGAGI (reference sequence). This chain's CDR3 is CASSYSDRGYEPQHF. The CDR3 DNA reads TGTGCCAGCAGTTACTCGGACAGGGGATACGAGCCCCAGCATTTT.

The chain is built from TRBV5-4 and TRBJ2-1; 8 bases are shared with TRBD2. Germline assignment: CDR1 SGHNT and CDR2 YYREEE (reference sequence). V dropped 4 bases and J dropped 7; count of bases not matched to a gene: 19. The CDR3 is made up of 18 amino acids. CDR3 amino acids: CASSPRMNSGTSRNEQFF. CDR3 nucleotide sequence: TGTGCCAGCAGCCCCCGGATGAATAGCGGGACGAGCAGGAATGAGCAGTTCTTC.

The V call is TRBV13, the J call TRBJ1-2; D is uncertain. Looked up from germline, CDR1 is PRHDT and CDR2 is FYEKMQ (reference sequence). V lost 5 bases to trimming and J lost 0 bases, with 16 bases between them. The CDR3 has 16 residues. The CDR3: CASSRLGGQSNYGYTF. The DNA for the CDR3 is TGTGCCAGCAGCCGTCTCGGAGGGCAATCTAACTATGGCTACACCTTC. Complete variable domain (other parts from reference TRBV13 and TRBJ1-2): AAGVIQSPRHLIKEKRETATLKCYPIPRHDTVYWYQQGPGQDPQFLISFYEKMQSDKGSIPDRFSAQQFSDYHSELNMSSLELGDSALYFCASSRLGGQSNYGYTFGSGTRLTVV.

This clone was picked up one time. The chain links TRBV4-1 to TRBJ2-3; D ambiguous. This CDR3 has 15 residues. Germline CDR1 is MGHRA and CDR2 is YSYEKL. Trimming removed 2 bases at V and 1 base at J, with 10 bases between. The CDR3 sequence is CASSQRSVGTDTQYF. The DNA of the CDR3 is TGCGCCAGCAGCCAAAGAAGCGTGGGCACAGATACGCAGTATTTT.

J is TRBJ1-1 and V is TRBV30; no reliable D call. The V end lost 4 bases, the J end lost 5 bases, and 11 bases lay between the germline ends. This CDR3 has 12 amino acids. Germline V lookup: CDR1 GTSNPN, CDR2 SVGIG (reference sequence). The CDR3 reads CAWTRGVTEAFF. DNA for the CDR3: TGTGCCTGGACCCGGGGAGTTACTGAAGCTTTCTTT.

The chain links TRBV7-2 to TRBJ2-7; D is ambiguous. The CDR3 length is 14 residues. V lost 8 bases to trimming and J lost 1 base, with 15 bases between them. CDR1 is SGHTA, CDR2 FQGNSA, per germline. The CDR3 bases are TGTGCCAGCGGAAAGGCGGCCGTATCCTACGAGCAGTACTTC. Translated, it gives CASGKAAVSYEQYF.

This clone was observed a single time. The same CDR3 is also encoded by other DNA sequences in this sample. The CDR3 DNA sequence: TGTGCCAGCAGCCCTAGGACCACTGGCTACACCTTC. Protein sequence: CASSPRTTGYTF. This chain joins TRBV7-2 and TRBJ1-2; D gene ambiguous. Trimming pared 5 bases from V and 7 bases from J, leaving 11 bases between. The CDR3 consists of 12 residues. CDR1 is SGHTA, CDR2 FQGNSA, per germline.

This rearrangement joins TRBV7-2 to TRBJ2-1; D might be TRBD2 (5 bases). CDR1 is SGHTA, CDR2 FQGNSA, per germline. Trimming took off 5 bases at V and 0 bases at J, with 11 bases between the two ends. The CDR3 has 15 amino acids. Here the CDR3 reads CASSMDWSSYNEQFF. In DNA, the CDR3 is TGTGCCAGCAGCATGGACTGGAGCTCCTACAATGAGCAGTTCTTC.

The chain recombines TRBV19 with TRBJ2-3, with a tentative D call TRBD2 (6 bases). This CDR3 has 15 residues. CDR1 LNHDA and CDR2 SQIVND come from the germline V gene (reference sequence). Trimming took 2 bases from V and 1 from J, leaving 10 bases between them. The chain's CDR3 is CASSIRGGGTDTQYF. CDR3 sequence (DNA): TGTGCCAGTAGTATAAGGGGAGGAGGCACAGATACGCAGTATTTT.

The gene calls are TRBV7-9 and TRBJ1-1; D unclear. This CDR3 region has 11 residues. Trimming stripped 3 bases from V and 8 bases from J, with 7 bases between. Per the germline V gene, CDR1 is SEHNR and CDR2 is FQNEAQ (reference sequence). In DNA, the CDR3 is TGTGCCAGCAGCTTGGGTTCAGAAGCTTTCTTT. Amino acid sequence: CASSLGSEAFF. Together with reference TRBV7-9 and TRBJ1-1, the CDR3 gives the full variable domain: DTGVSQNPRHKITKRGQNVTFRCDPISEHNRLYWYRQTLGQGPEFLTYFQNEAQLEKSRLLSDRFSAERPKGSFSTLEIQRTEQGDSAMYLCASSLGSEAFFGQGTRLTVV.

The V gene is TRBV27, the J gene TRBJ2-5; D ambiguous. Trimming shortened V by 5 bases and J by 4 bases, and 11 bases separated the two germline ends. The CDR3 sequence is 13 residues long. Germline V gives CDR1 MNHEY, CDR2 SMNVEV (reference sequence). DNA for the CDR3: TGTGCCAGCAGTCCGAACCCTCTAGAGACCCAGTACTTC. It specifies CASSPNPLETQYF.